Following are 24 T cell receptor beta chains from one sample sequenced in a study of radiation and T cells in renal cell carcinoma. The repertoire was sequenced with immunoSEQ multiplex PCR; TCRdb's copy has only in-frame clones and lacks some. The sample consists of some 150,000 clones, around nine tenths of them appearing once. Time point: blood 4 weeks post-SBRT, at nephrectomy. The treatment is: 15 Gy SBRT to primary tumor, nephrectomy 4 weeks later. The sample in question was blood, obtained from a patient whose treatment included radiotherapy and nephrectomy. The source is a woman in her fifties or sixties with renal cell carcinoma.

V and J are TRBV18 and TRBJ1-5, with a possible D match to TRBD1 (6 bases). V shed 3 bases and J shed 2 bases, with 14 bases lying between them. The germline V gene encodes CDR1 KGHSH and CDR2 LQKENI. The CDR3 spans 16 residues. The CDR3 protein is CASSPLSGGGNQPQHF. CDR3 coding DNA: TGTGCCAGCTCACCTCTTTCTGGGGGCGGCAATCAGCCCCAGCATTTT.

The gene calls are TRBV11-3 and TRBJ2-3; D ambiguous. V lost 5 bases to trimming and J lost 3 bases, with 12 bases between them. The CDR3 has 14 residues. Germline V gives CDR1 SGHNT, CDR2 YENEEA. The DNA of the CDR3 is TGTGCCAGCAGCCCCTCGCGTGGGACAGATACGCAGTATTTT. Protein: CASSPSRGTDTQYF.

The chain joins TRBV15 to TRBJ1-3; TRBD1 matches 9 bases. V trimming: 0 bases; J trimming: 2 bases; junction bases outside the gene matches: 5. CDR1 LNHNV and CDR2 YYDKDF come from the germline V gene (reference sequence). The CDR3 extends over 17 amino acids. Here the CDR3 DNA reads TGTGCCACCAGCAGAGAGAGAACAGGGGGCCCTGGAAACACCATATATTTT. Protein sequence: CATSRERTGGPGNTIYF.

The chain combines TRBV5-1 with TRBJ2-6; D may correspond to TRBD1 or TRBD2 (5 bases each). With 4 bases removed from V and 0 bases from J, the gap between germline ends came to 20 bases. CDR3 size: 19 residues. CDR1 SGHRS and CDR2 YFSETQ come from the germline V gene. CDR3 sequence reads: CASSGWWDPLVSGANVLTF. The CDR3 bases are TGCGCCAGCAGCGGGTGGTGGGACCCCCTCGTCTCTGGGGCCAACGTCCTGACTTTC.

A few counts support this clone. The V and J genes are TRBV6-1 and TRBJ2-1, with 7 bases aligning to TRBD2. This CDR3 region has 13 residues. CDR1 MNHNS and CDR2 SASEGT come from the germline V gene. V lost 6 bases, J lost 5 bases, and 4 bases stayed unmatched. The CDR3 coding sequence is TGTGCCAGCAGCCTAGGGACTAACAATGAGCAGTTCTTC. It specifies CASSLGTNNEQFF.

The rearrangement uses TRBV4-2 and TRBJ1-1, with no clear D. The V and J ends lost 1 base and 3 bases respectively, with 9 bases between them. Per germline, CDR1 LGHNA and CDR2 YNFKEQ. The CDR3 runs 14 residues. This chain's CDR3 is CASSQGHVYTEAFF. For the CDR3, the DNA is TGTGCCAGCAGCCAAGGACACGTTTACACTGAAGCTTTCTTT.

V is TRBV18 and J is TRBJ2-7; 10 bases are shared with TRBD1. J was trimmed by 6 bases and V by 5 bases; bases with no gene match: 7. Looked up from germline, CDR1 is KGHSH and CDR2 is LQKENI. The CDR3 runs to 14 residues. The CDR3 DNA is TGTGCCAGCTCAGCCGGGACAGGGGCCTCCGAGCAGTACTTC. This translates into CASSAGTGASEQYF.

This chain links TRBV28 with TRBJ2-2, with a tentative D call TRBD1 (5 bases). The CDR3 sequence is 15 residues long. Germline lookup yields CDR1 MDHEN and CDR2 SYDVKM. The V end lost 5 bases, the J end lost 0 bases, and 10 bases lay between the germline ends. The DNA for the CDR3 is TGTGCCAGCAGTCCCTCCAGGGCGAACACCGGGGAGCTGTTTTTT. Translation gives CASSPSRANTGELFF.

The chain couples TRBV5-1 to TRBJ1-6; D is perhaps TRBD1 (5 bases). The CDR3 covers 14 residues. V was cut by 4 bases and J by 6 bases, with 11 bases left in between. Germline values: CDR1 SGHRS, CDR2 YFSETQ. CDR3 DNA: TGCGCCAGCAGCACTTGGGACGGTAATTCACCCCTCCACTTT. Protein sequence: CASSTWDGNSPLHF.

The chain recombines TRBV29-1 with TRBJ2-6, with no clear D. The V and J ends lost 6 bases and 2 bases respectively, with 5 bases between them. The CDR3 contains 12 residues. Germline CDR1 is SQVTM and CDR2 is ANQGSEA. CDR3 sequence (DNA): TGCAGCGTGAACACTGGGGCCAACGTCCTGACTTTC. Encoded protein: CSVNTGANVLTF. The variable domain in full, completed from reference TRBV29-1 and TRBJ2-6, reads SAVISQKPSRDICQRGTSLTIQCQVDSQVTMMFWYRQQPGQSLTLIATANQGSEATYESGFVIDKFPISRPNLTFSTLTVSNMSPEDSSIYLCSVNTGANVLTFGAGSRLTVL.

The rearrangement joins TRBV6-5 to TRBJ2-4; weak D call: TRBD1 (6 bases). This CDR3 has 15 amino acids. In germline, CDR1 is MNHEY, CDR2 SVGAGI. Trimming removed 0 bases from V and 1 base from J, with 7 bases in between. The CDR3 here is CASSYSRGAKNIQYF. The CDR3 DNA reads as TGTGCCAGCAGTTACTCAAGGGGGGCCAAAAACATTCAGTACTTC.

The chain is built from TRBV2 and TRBJ1-2; perhaps TRBD1 as D (6 bases). This CDR3 region has 14 residues. The germline V gene has CDR1 SNHLY and CDR2 FYNNEI. V lost 3 bases to trimming and J lost 4 bases, with 12 bases between them. The CDR3 DNA sequence: TGTGCCAGCAGTGAGGGACAATCAATCTATGGCTACACCTTC. Translating gives CASSEGQSIYGYTF.

The chain combines TRBV2 with TRBJ1-4; unclear D gene. The CDR3 contains 13 residues. Germline assignment: CDR1 SNHLY and CDR2 FYNNEI. V lost 4 bases and J lost 2, with 5 bases in between. CDR3: CASSVGTNEKLFF. CDR3 coding DNA: TGTGCCAGCAGTGTGGGGACTAATGAAAAACTGTTTTTT.

The chain is built from TRBV6-5 and TRBJ2-3; 10 nucleotides match TRBD2. The CDR3 has 13 amino acids. After removal of 4 bases from V and 5 bases from J, the junction contained 0 bases not matched to a gene. CDR1 is MNHEY and CDR2 is SVGAGI in the germline V gene. The CDR3 loop is CASSLAGGDTQYF. CDR3 nucleotide sequence: TGTGCCAGCAGTTTAGCGGGGGGAGATACGCAGTATTTT.

The V and J genes are TRBV7-3 and TRBJ2-3; D might be TRBD2 (5 bases). The germline gives CDR1 SGHTA, CDR2 FQGTGA. This CDR3 has 16 amino acids. The V end was cut by 0 bases, the J end by 4 bases, with 14 bases between. The CDR3 region is CASSLTIGIGSDTQYF. The CDR3 coding sequence is TGTGCCAGCAGCTTAACTATCGGGATTGGGTCAGATACGCAGTATTTT.

This clone was detected only a few times. The V gene is TRBV19, the J gene TRBJ2-2, with 8 bases lining up with TRBD1. The V segment lost 1 base and the J segment 6 bases; nucleotides outside the gene matches: 4. Germline CDR1 is LNHDA and CDR2 is SQIVND (reference sequence). This CDR3 spans 15 amino acids. CDR3 sequence (DNA): TGTGCCAGTAGTATAGCGGAGACAGGGGCCGGGGAGCTGTTTTTT. It yields the protein CASSIAETGAGELFF.

The gene calls are TRBV10-1 and TRBJ1-4, with D possibly matching TRBD1 (5 bases). Trimming cost V 3 bases and J 8 bases, with 13 bases left between them. Germline V gives CDR1 WNHNN, CDR2 SYGVQD (reference sequence). This CDR3 region has 14 residues. Written as DNA, the CDR3 is TGCGCCAGCAGTGAATCGCAGGGAAGGGAAAAACTGTTTTTT. It encodes CASSESQGREKLFF.

This clone has only a few counts. This chain connects TRBV30 to TRBJ1-4; no clear D. V was cut by 2 bases and J by 3 bases, with 13 bases left in between. CDR1 is GTSNPN, CDR2 SVGIG, per germline (reference sequence). The length of the CDR3 is 15 residues. The DNA of the CDR3 is TGTGCCTGGAGTCCCCTCGCGGCGTCTAATGAAAAACTGTTTTTT. This codes for CAWSPLAASNEKLFF.

The chain has TRBV6-1 and TRBJ1-3, with D possibly matching TRBD1 (5 bases). Germline assignment: CDR1 MNHNS and CDR2 SASEGT. The CDR3 runs 15 residues. V shed 8 bases and J shed 0 bases, with 14 bases lying between them. Written as DNA, the CDR3 is TGTGCCAGCTCAAAACCGGGGACCTCTGGAAACACCATATATTTT. Its protein product is CASSKPGTSGNTIYF.

The V call is TRBV27, the J call TRBJ2-3; the D gene is possibly TRBD2 (5 bases). CDR1 and CDR2 from the germline V gene are MNHEY and SMNVEV (reference sequence). This CDR3 region has 15 residues. V lost 4 bases, J lost 0 bases, and 11 bases lay in between. CDR3 protein: CASSSVWTSTDTQYF. The CDR3, as DNA: TGTGCCAGCAGTTCGGTTTGGACTAGCACAGATACGCAGTATTTT.

This chain connects TRBV6-6 to TRBJ2-7; no reliable D call. CDR1 MNHNY and CDR2 SVGAGI come from the germline V gene (reference sequence). The CDR3 extends over 13 amino acids. V was shortened by 6 bases and J by 2 bases, with 11 bases between the two germline ends. Here the CDR3 reads CASRREGTYEQYF. The CDR3 DNA follows: TGTGCCAGCAGAAGAGAAGGGACCTACGAGCAGTACTTC.

The J gene is TRBJ2-3, the V gene TRBV5-4; no clear D. Trimming cost V 4 bases and J 7 bases, with 13 bases left between them. Germline CDR1 is SGHNT and CDR2 is YYREEE (reference sequence). The CDR3 consists of 13 residues. The CDR3 DNA reads as TGTGCCAGCAGCCTCTGGACCACTAATACGCAGTATTTT. It specifies CASSLWTTNTQYF. The full variable domain, completed using reference TRBV5-4 and TRBJ2-3, is ETGVTQSPTHLIKTRGQQVTLRCSSQSGHNTVSWYQQALGQGPQFIFQYYREEENGRGNFPPRFSGLQFPNYSSELNVNALELDDSALYLCASSLWTTNTQYFGPGTRLTVL.

This clone came up a few times. The chain couples TRBV25-1 to TRBJ1-1, with D unresolved. This CDR3 region has 13 residues. Germline V gene lookup returns CDR1 MGHDK and CDR2 SYGVNS. V was trimmed by 8 bases and J by 11 bases, leaving 21 bases between them. The CDR3 DNA reads TGTGCCAGCGCTCTGGACCCTTCGGGCGGGGCTTTCTTT. Protein sequence: CASALDPSGGAFF. The complete variable domain, with remaining parts taken from reference TRBV25-1 and TRBJ1-1, reads EADIYQTPRYLVIGTGKKITLECSQTMGHDKMYWYQQDPGMELHLIHYSYGVNSTEKGDLSSESTVSRIRTEHFPLTLESARPSHTSQYLCASALDPSGGAFFGQGTRLTVV.

This sequence joins TRBV6-5 and TRBJ2-7; D call uncertain. The germline CDR1 and CDR2 sequences are MNHEY and SVGAGI. Trimming cost V 7 bases and J 0 bases, with 16 bases left between them. The CDR3 loop spans 15 amino acids. The chain's CDR3 is CASTRQLGFSYEQYF. The CDR3 DNA follows: TGTGCCAGCACAAGGCAATTGGGTTTCTCCTACGAGCAGTACTTC.